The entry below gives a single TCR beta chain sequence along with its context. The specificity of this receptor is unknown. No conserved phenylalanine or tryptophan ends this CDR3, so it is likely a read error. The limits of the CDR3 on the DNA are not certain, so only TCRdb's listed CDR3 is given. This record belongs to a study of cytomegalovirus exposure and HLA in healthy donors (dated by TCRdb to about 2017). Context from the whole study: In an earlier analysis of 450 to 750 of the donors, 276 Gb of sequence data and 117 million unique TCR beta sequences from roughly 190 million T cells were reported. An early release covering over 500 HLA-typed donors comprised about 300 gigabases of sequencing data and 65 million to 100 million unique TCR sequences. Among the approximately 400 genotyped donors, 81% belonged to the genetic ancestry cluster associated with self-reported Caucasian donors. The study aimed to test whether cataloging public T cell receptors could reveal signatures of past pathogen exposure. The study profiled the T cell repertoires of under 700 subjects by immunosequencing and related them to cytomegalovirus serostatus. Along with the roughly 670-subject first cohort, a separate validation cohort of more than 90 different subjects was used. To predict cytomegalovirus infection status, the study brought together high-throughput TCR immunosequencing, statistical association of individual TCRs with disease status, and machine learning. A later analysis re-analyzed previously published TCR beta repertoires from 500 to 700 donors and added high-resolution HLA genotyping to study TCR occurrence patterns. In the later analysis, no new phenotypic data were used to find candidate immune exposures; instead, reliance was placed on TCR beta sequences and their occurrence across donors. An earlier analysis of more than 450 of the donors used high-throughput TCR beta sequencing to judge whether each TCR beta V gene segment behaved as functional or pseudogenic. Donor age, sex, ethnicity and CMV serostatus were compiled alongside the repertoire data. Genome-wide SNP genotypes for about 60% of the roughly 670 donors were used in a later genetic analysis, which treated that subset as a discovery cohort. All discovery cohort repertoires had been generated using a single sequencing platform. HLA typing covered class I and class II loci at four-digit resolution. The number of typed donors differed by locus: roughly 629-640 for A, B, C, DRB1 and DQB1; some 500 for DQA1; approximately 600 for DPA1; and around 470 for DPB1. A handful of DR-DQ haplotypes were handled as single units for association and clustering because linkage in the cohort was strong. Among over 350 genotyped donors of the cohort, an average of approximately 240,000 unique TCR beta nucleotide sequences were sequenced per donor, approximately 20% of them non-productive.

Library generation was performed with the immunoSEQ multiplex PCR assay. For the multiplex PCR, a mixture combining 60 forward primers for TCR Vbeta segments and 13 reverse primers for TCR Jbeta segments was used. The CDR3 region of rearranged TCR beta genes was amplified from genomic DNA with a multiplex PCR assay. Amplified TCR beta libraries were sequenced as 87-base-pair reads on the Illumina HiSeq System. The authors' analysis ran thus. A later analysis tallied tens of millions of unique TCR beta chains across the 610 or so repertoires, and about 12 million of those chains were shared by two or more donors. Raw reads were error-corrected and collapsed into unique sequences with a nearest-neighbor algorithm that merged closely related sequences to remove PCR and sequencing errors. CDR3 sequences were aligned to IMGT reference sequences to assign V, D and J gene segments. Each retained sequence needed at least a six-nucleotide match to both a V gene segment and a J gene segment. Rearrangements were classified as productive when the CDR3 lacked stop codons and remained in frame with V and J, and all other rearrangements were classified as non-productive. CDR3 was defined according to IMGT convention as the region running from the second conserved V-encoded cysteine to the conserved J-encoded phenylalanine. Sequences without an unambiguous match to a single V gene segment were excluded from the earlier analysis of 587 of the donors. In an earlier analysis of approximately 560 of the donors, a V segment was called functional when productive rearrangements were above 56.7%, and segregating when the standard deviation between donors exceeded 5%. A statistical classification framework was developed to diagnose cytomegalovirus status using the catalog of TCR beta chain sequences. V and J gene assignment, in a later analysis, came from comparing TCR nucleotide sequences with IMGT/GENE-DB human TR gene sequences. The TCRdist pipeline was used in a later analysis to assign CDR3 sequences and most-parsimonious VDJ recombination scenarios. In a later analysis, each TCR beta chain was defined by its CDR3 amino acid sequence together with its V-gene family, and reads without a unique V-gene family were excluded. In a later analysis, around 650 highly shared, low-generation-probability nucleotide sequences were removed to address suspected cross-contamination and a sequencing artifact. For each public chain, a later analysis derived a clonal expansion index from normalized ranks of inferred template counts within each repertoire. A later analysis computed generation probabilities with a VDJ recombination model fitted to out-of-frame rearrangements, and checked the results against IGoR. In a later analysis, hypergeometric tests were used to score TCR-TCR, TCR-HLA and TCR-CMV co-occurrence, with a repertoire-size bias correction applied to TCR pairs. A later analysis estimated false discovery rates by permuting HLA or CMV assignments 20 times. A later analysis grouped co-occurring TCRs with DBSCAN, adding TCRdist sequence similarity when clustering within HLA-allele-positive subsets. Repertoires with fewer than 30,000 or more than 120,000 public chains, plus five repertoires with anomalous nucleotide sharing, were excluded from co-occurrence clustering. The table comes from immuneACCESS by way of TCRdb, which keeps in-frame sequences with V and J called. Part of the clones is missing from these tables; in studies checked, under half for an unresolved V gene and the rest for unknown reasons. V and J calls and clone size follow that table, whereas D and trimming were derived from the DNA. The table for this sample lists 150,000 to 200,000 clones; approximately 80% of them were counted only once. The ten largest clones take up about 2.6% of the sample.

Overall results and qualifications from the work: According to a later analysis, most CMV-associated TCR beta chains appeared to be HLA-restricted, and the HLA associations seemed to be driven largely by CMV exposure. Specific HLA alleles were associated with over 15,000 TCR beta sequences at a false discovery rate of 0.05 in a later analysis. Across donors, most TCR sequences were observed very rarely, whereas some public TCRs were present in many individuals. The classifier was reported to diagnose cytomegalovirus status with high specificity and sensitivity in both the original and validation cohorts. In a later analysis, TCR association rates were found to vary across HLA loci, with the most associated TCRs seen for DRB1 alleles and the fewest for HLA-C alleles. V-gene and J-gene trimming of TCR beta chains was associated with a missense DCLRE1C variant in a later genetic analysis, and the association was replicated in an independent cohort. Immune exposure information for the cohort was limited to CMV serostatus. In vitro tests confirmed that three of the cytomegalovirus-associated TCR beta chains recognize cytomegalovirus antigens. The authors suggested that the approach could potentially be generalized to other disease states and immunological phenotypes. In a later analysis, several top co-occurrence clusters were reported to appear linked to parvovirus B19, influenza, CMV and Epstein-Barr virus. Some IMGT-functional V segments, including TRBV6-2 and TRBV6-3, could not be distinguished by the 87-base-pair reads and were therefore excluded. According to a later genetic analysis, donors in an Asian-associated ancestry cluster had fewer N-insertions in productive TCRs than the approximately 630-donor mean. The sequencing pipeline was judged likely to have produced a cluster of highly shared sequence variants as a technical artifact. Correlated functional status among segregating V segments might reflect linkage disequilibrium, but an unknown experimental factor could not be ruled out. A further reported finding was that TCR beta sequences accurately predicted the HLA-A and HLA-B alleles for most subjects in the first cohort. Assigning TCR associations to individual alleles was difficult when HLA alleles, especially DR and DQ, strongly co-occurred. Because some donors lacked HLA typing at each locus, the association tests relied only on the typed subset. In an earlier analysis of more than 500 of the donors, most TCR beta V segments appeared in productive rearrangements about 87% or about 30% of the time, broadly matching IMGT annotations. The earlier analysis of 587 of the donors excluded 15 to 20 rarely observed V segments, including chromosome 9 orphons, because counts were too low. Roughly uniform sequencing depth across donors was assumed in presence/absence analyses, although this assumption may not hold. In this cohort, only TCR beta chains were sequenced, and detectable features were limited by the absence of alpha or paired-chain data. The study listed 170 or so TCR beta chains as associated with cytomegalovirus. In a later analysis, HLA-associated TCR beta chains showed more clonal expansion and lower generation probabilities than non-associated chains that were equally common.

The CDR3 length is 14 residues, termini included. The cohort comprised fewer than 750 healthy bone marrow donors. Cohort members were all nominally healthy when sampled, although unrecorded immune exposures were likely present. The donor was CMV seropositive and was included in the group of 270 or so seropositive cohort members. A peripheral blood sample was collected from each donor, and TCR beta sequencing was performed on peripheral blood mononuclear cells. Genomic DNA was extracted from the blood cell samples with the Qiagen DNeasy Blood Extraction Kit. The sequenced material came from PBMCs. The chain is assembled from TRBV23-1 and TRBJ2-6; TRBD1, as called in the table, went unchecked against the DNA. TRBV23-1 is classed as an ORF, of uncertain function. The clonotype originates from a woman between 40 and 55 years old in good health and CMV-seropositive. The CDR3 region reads CASSQPDRGKQLIR.